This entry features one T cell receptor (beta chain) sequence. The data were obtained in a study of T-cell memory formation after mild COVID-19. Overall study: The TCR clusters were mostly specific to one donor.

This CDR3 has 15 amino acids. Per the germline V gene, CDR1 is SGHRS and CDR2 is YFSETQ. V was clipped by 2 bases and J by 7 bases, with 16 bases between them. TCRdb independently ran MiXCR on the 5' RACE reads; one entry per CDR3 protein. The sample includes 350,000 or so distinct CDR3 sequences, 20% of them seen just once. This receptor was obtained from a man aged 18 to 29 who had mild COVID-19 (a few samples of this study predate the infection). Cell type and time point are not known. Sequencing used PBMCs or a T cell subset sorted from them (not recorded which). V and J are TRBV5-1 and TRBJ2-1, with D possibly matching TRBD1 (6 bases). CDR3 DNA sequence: TGCGCCAGCAGCTTAGCGTGGGGGCTATCGAATGAGCAGTTCTTC. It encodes CASSLAWGLSNEQFF.